The rows below give T cell receptor beta chains drawn from one sample of a study of blood T cells in healthy people across ages. TCRdb analysed the 5' RACE reads with MiXCR anew, one entry per CDR3 protein. The repertoire holds 1.5 million to 2 million distinct CDR3 sequences, about 49% seen once, with approximately 2.1% in the top ten. Sequencing was done on a sample of blood. The receptors were gathered from a woman aged 40-49 years in good health. Both conserved end residues are part of each CDR3. Each record gives: CDR3 length, D gene, clone size, J gene, V gene, CDR3 DNA, CDR3 protein. D genes are given only for firm matches. Clone size is stated in some rows and not others, as once, few, many or a class when expanded.

>15|.|.|TRBJ2-3|TRBV29-1
TGCAGCGTCTCCCTAGAGGGGGAGAACACAGATACGCAGTATTTT
CSVSLEGENTDTQYF
>15|.|.|TRBJ2-1|TRBV21-1
TGTGCCAGCAGAACCCGCAGACAGGGGGACAATGAGCAGTTCTTC
CASRTRRQGDNEQFF
>14|.|once|TRBJ2-7|TRBV6-5
TGTGCCAGCAGTTCACTCAGGGGTCGGGACGAGCAGTACTTC
CASSSLRGRDEQYF
>16|TRBD1|few|TRBJ2-5|TRBV6-2/TRBV6-3
TGTGCCAGCAGTTCCAGCGCCGGGACAGGGGAAGAGACCCAGTACTTC
CASSSSAGTGEETQYF
>14|TRBD1|.|TRBJ2-3|TRBV11-2
TGTGCCAGCAGCCCGAGGGACAGGACAGATACGCAGTATTTT
CASSPRDRTDTQYF
>14|.|few|TRBJ2-7|TRBV20-1
TGCAGTAGTAGGGGGCTAGCGGACTCCTACGAGCAGTACTTC
CSSRGLADSYEQYF
>13|TRBD1|once|TRBJ2-7|TRBV5-1
TGCGCCAGCAGCTGGGACAGTAATGGCGAGCAGTACTTC
CASSWDSNGEQYF
>17|.|.|TRBJ2-1|TRBV4-3
TGCGCCAGCAGCGAAGGGCGGGACAGCCCCTCCTACAATGAGCAGTTCTTC
CASSEGRDSPSYNEQFF
>15|TRBD2|.|TRBJ2-3|TRBV28
TGTGCCAGCAGTTCTATAGCGGGGGCAGGAGATACGCAGTATTTT
CASSSIAGAGDTQYF
>14|.|.|TRBJ1-4|TRBV28
TGTGCCAGCAGTTCAGTCAGGGTGGAAGAAAAACTGTTTTTT
CASSSVRVEEKLFF
>15|TRBD1|.|TRBJ2-7|TRBV29-1
TGCAGCGTTGAAGGGGGGCAGGGGGCAGTCTACGAGCAGTACTTC
CSVEGGQGAVYEQYF
>15|TRBD1|few|TRBJ2-7|TRBV5-1
TGCGCCAGCAGTATTGCGGGACAGGGGTTCTACGAGCAGTACTTC
CASSIAGQGFYEQYF
>12|.|.|TRBJ1-2|TRBV29-1
TGCAGCGTTGAATCATCGGGAAACGGCTACACCTTC
CSVESSGNGYTF
>15|.|.|TRBJ2-5|TRBV20-1
TGCAGTGCTAGAGACGCCCGAGGGTCACAAGAGACCCAGTACTTC
CSARDARGSQETQYF
>15|TRBD1|.|TRBJ1-6|TRBV12-3/TRBV12-4
TGTGCCAGCAGCAAAGAACAGGGGGTCGGGTCACCCCTCCACTTT
CASSKEQGVGSPLHF
>13|TRBD1|.|TRBJ2-5|TRBV6-5
TGTGCCAGCACCCGTAGGGGGCAGGGGACCCAGTACTTC
CASTRRGQGTQYF
>16|TRBD1|few|TRBJ2-7|TRBV27
TGTGCCAGCAGTCCCCCCCCCGGGACAGGGTCCTACGAGCAGTACTTC
CASSPPPGTGSYEQYF
>15|.|.|TRBJ1-2|TRBV6-5
TGTGCCAGCAGTTTTTCCAGGGTTGGTAACGATGGCTACACCTTC
CASSFSRVGNDGYTF
>14|TRBD1|.|TRBJ1-6|TRBV25-1
TGTGCCAGCAGCTGGACAGGGTTTAATTCACCCCTCCACTTT
CASSWTGFNSPLHF
>15|.|.|TRBJ1-5|TRBV7-2
TGTGCCAGCAGCTTAGCGGAACGGAGTAATCAGCCCCAGCATTTT
CASSLAERSNQPQHF
>15|TRBD1|.|TRBJ2-5|TRBV7-9
TGTGCCAGCAGCCCACAGACAGGGGTTAAAGAGACCCAGTACTTC
CASSPQTGVKETQYF
>19|TRBD2|few|TRBJ2-1|TRBV11-2
TGTGCCAGCAGCCACTTAGCGGGGGGGCCCGTTGGGACCTACAATGAGCAGTTCTTC
CASSHLAGGPVGTYNEQFF
>14|.|.|TRBJ1-2|TRBV6-1
TGTGCCAGCAGTGAAGCATCCAGCCCCTATGGCTACACCTTC
CASSEASSPYGYTF
>14|TRBD1|.|TRBJ2-5|TRBV6-5
TGTGCCAGCAGTGACCGGACAGGCTTCGAGACCCAGTACTTC
CASSDRTGFETQYF
>15|.|.|TRBJ1-1|TRBV7-9
TGTGCCAGCAGCTTAGACTTCTCATCGAACACTGAAGCTTTCTTT
CASSLDFSSNTEAFF
>15|TRBD2|few|TRBJ2-1|TRBV7-2
TGTGCCAGCAGCTTAATCGCGGGGGGGAGTGGTGAGCAGTTCTTC
CASSLIAGGSGEQFF